This T cell receptor (beta chain) derives from a study of shared clonotypes between healthy human individuals. Study summary: Three plates were used per donor for CD4 naive, three for CD4 memory, two for CD8 naive and one for CD8 memory. Overall study findings and caveats: Some clonotypes were shared by all four sorted-subset donors, while others were not shared. The non-shared ones had lower generation probabilities than the shared ones.

A note on this clone: No antigen is known for it. Mismatch with germline at one junction end may stem from a read error.

Division of CD4+ cells produced a CD45RA+ naive subset and a CD45RA-negative memory subset. Produced via immunoSEQ multiplex PCR; TCRdb's table is partial and in-frame only. The sample lists over 850,000 clones, around 78% occurring once. Germline V CDR1 and CDR2: SGHNT, YYREEE (reference sequence). The CDR3 sequence is 17 residues long. The rearrangement joins TRBV5-4 to TRBJ2-7, with 8 bases fitting TRBD1. Material for sequencing was memory CD4+ T cells from PBMCs. Subset denoted: CD45RA-negative fraction. The sequence came from a man younger than 30 in good health. Some clones in this sample may be carry-over from other donors' samples. This chain's CDR3 is CASSLGSGGFLPYQQYF. The DNA for the CDR3 is TGTGCCAGCAGCTTGGGGTCAGGGGGCTTCCTTCCCTACCAGCAGTACTTC.